The 7 T cell receptor beta chains in this list originate from one sample, sequenced in a study of cytomegalovirus exposure and HLA in healthy donors. PCR employed 60 Vbeta and 13 Jbeta primers. Profiled with immunoSEQ multiplex PCR; TCRdb holds only in-frame clones, not every one. The table shows more than 95,000 clones, with about 59% occurring only once. Specimen: PBMCs. The receptors derive from a middle-aged woman in good health and CMV-seropositive.

The chain employs TRBV2 and TRBJ1-4, with 8 bases matching TRBD1. From germline, CDR1 is SNHLY and CDR2 FYNNEI. The CDR3 covers 16 residues. The V and J ends lost 4 bases and 7 bases, in that order; junction bases with no gene match: 11. The CDR3 protein is CASSADRGLNGEKLFF. The CDR3 bases are TGTGCCAGCAGTGCCGACAGGGGCCTCAACGGTGAAAAACTGTTTTTT.

The rearrangement links TRBV6-6 to TRBJ1-5; a possible D gene is TRBD1 (5 bases). The V gene lost 4 bases and the J gene lost 1 base, with 11 bases spanning the gap. Germline V gene lookup returns CDR1 MNHNY and CDR2 SVGAGI (reference sequence). The CDR3 consists of 15 residues. The CDR3 coding sequence is TGTGCCAGCAGTTGGGCACAGGAGAGCAATCAGCCCCAGCATTTT. Translated, it gives CASSWAQESNQPQHF.

This clone showed up just a few times. DNA of the CDR3: TGTGCCAGCAGCTCGCCTGCGAGGTTCGAGCAGTACTTC. Amino acid sequence: CASSSPARFEQYF. The J gene is TRBJ2-7, the V gene TRBV11-2; D not resolved. This CDR3 has 13 residues. Between the trimmed V and J ends, which lost 4 bases and 6 bases, there was a span of 13 bases. CDR1 is SGHAT and CDR2 is FQNNGV in the germline V gene.

The chain carries TRBV5-6 and TRBJ1-6, with a possible D match to TRBD1 (6 bases). Germline V lookup: CDR1 SGHDT, CDR2 YYEEEE. V lost 0 bases to trimming and J lost 5 bases, with 9 bases between them. The CDR3 runs 15 residues. CDR3 in amino acids: CASSLGTANNSPLHF. CDR3 in DNA: TGTGCCAGCAGCTTGGGGACAGCTAATAATTCACCCCTCCACTTT.

In the case of this clone: At one end, the junction sequence differs from germline, possibly due to a read error. This chain links TRBV5-6 with TRBJ2-5; 8 positions match TRBD1. Germline V CDR1 and CDR2: SGHDT, YYEEEE. CDR3 size: 14 residues. CDR3 nucleotides: TGTGCCAGCAGCCCAGTCCCGGGACAGGATATATGGCACTTC. Amino acids: CASSPVPGQDIWHF.

This chain uses TRBV4-1 with TRBJ1-1; 9 bases match TRBD1. J gave up 6 bases and V 3 bases, and 8 bases lay outside the gene matches. The CDR3 length is 15 residues. The germline CDR1 and CDR2 sequences are MGHRA and YSYEKL. CDR3 nucleotide sequence: TGCGCCAGCAGCCACCCCGGGACAGGGAGTTCTGAAGCTTTCTTT. It encodes CASSHPGTGSSEAFF.

V and J are TRBV9 and TRBJ2-7; TRBD2 aligns across 12 bases. The CDR3 has 16 amino acids. Germline CDR1 SGDLS, CDR2 YYNGEE. V lost 3 bases to trimming and J lost 2 bases; unmatched junction nucleotides: 6. The CDR3 region has the DNA TGTGCCAGCAGCGGGGGACTAGCGGGCGAACCCTACGAGCAGTACTTC. The encoded protein is CASSGGLAGEPYEQYF. Drawing the rest from reference TRBV9 and TRBJ2-7, the complete variable domain is DSGVTQTPKHLITATGQRVTLRCSPRSGDLSVYWYQQSLDQGLQFLIQYYNGEERAKGNILERFSAQQFPDLHSELNLSSLELGDSALYFCASSGGLAGEPYEQYFGPGTRLTVT.